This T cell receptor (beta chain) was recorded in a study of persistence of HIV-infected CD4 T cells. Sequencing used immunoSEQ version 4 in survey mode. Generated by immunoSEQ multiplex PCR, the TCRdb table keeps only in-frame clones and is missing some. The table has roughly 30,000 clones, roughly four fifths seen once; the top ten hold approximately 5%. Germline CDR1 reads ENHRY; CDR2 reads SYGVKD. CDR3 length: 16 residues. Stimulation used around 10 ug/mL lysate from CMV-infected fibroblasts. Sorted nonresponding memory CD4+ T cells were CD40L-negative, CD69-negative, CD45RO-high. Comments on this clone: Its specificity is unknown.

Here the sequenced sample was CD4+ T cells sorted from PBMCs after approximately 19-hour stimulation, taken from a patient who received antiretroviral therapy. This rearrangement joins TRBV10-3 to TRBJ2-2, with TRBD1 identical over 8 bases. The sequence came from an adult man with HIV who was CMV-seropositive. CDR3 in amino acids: CVPSILRQGSPGELFF. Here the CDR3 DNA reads TGTGTGCCATCAATTCTGAGACAGGGGAGCCCCGGGGAGCTGTTTTTT.